This T cell receptor beta chain was obtained from a study of cytomegalovirus exposure and HLA in healthy donors. Study details: About 85 million unique TCRs from HLA-typed donors were held in an early release of data. Study-wide results and limits: The Asian-associated ancestry cluster reportedly had fewer N-insertions than the roughly 720-donor mean in a later analysis. An apparent linkage of common viral pathogens to several of the most significant clusters emerged in a later analysis. Previously analyzed data showed that most TCR beta V segments were productive at a frequency of about 87% or about 30%.

With respect to this clone: Its antigen remains unknown.

Primers: 60 Vbeta forward and 13 Jbeta reverse. Clones were sequenced by immunoSEQ multiplex PCR, and TCRdb holds only the in-frame ones, with some missing. The table has about 87,000 clones, 74% seen once. The sequence derives from a young man in good health and CMV-seropositive. The specimen was PBMCs.

The CDR3 protein is CASRKEAGGTDTQYF. The CDR3 DNA reads as TGTGCCAGCCGAAAAGAGGCGGGGGGCACAGATACGCAGTATTTT. The chain is built from TRBV7-2 and TRBJ2-3; 7 nucleotides line up with TRBD2. The CDR3 covers 15 residues. V was clipped by 8 bases and J by 1 base; unmatched bases: 9. CDR1 is SGHTA and CDR2 is FQGNSA in the germline V gene.